Following are 8 T cell receptor beta chains from one sample sequenced in a study of post-analysis software for immune sequencing data. Findings of the study overall: With TRBV5-6, TRBV5-1 and TRBV20-1 included, roughly five TRBV segments were more frequent in patients than in controls.

Unique molecular identifiers were carried by the TCR beta cDNA libraries. TCRdb re-called the PCR reads through MiXCR, storing one row per CDR3 protein. This table holds fewer than 700,000 distinct CDR3 sequences, roughly 45% found once. These TCRs' antigens remain unknown. The sample taken for sequencing was blood. The receptors come from a girl aged 5-17 years with multiple sclerosis.

V usage is TRBV6-5 and J usage is TRBJ2-4; the D call may be TRBD1 or TRBD2 (5 bases each). The end of the DNA is better explained by TRBJ2-5, so the J call may be wrong. Germline V gene lookup returns CDR1 MNHEY and CDR2 SVGAGI. The CDR3 extends over 12 amino acids. CDR3 bases: TGTGCCAGCAGTTACTCGGGACAGACCCAGTACTTC. Translating gives CASSYSGQTQYF.

The V and J genes are TRBV11-2 and TRBJ2-4; 9 nucleotides line up with TRBD1. The CDR3 sequence is 17 residues long. V lost 4 bases and J lost 1; bases outside the gene matches: 8. In germline, CDR1 is SGHAT, CDR2 FQNNGV. The CDR3 nucleotides are TGTGCCAGCAGCTCGGGAAGGGACAGGGTGGCCAAAAACATTCAGTACTTC. Amino acids: CASSSGRDRVAKNIQYF. Using reference TRBV11-2 and TRBJ2-4 for the parts outside the CDR3, the full variable domain is EAGVAQSPRYKIIEKRQSVAFWCNPISGHATLYWYQQILGQGPKLLIQFQNNGVVDDSQLPKDRFSAERLKGVDSTLKIQPAKLEDSAVYLCASSSGRDRVAKNIQYFGAGTRLSVL.

Here the CDR3 DNA reads TGCAGTGCAGGGCGCCCTAAGGGGGAGGCTCTGGAGACCCAGTACTTC. Translation gives CSAGRPKGEALETQYF. J is TRBJ2-5 and V is TRBV20-1; tentatively, D is TRBD1 or TRBD2 (6 bases each). This CDR3 comprises 16 residues. V lost 6 bases and J lost 5, with 25 bases in between. In germline, CDR1 is DFQATT, CDR2 SNEGSKA (reference sequence).

The chain uses TRBV7-8 and TRBJ1-5, with no clear D. This CDR3 region has 15 residues. CDR1 and CDR2 (germline): SGHVS, FQNEAQ. V shed 2 bases and J shed 1 base, with 9 bases lying between them. The chain's CDR3 is CASSLNTQSNQPQHF. The CDR3 region has the DNA TGTGCCAGCAGCTTAAATACACAGAGCAATCAGCCCCAGCATTTT. The full variable domain, rest sourced from reference TRBV7-8 and TRBJ1-5, is GAGVSQSPRYKVAKRGQDVALRCDPISGHVSLFWYQQALGQGPEFLTYFQNEAQLDKSGLPSDRFFAERPEGSVSTLKIQRTQQEDSAVYLCASSLNTQSNQPQHFGDGTRLSIL.

The genes are TRBV29-1 and TRBJ1-1, with D uncertain. The ends were cut back, 7 bases at V and 1 base at J, with 7 bases in the middle. This CDR3 spans 11 amino acids. In germline, CDR1 is SQVTM, CDR2 ANQGSEA. The CDR3 sequence: CSARQNTEAFF. The CDR3 DNA is TGCAGCGCGCGACAGAACACTGAAGCTTTCTTT.

This clonotype has just a few counts. The chain joins TRBV20-1 to TRBJ1-5, with TRBD1 identical over 7 bases. The CDR3 has 15 residues. V lost 3 bases to trimming and J lost 6 bases; unmatched junction nucleotides: 11. CDR1 and CDR2 (germline): DFQATT, SNEGSKA (reference sequence). CDR3 coding DNA: TGCAGTGCTAGGCCCGGGACAGCTTTCGGTCAGCCCCAGCATTTT. Amino acids: CSARPGTAFGQPQHF.

The sample holds a few counts of this clonotype. The rearrangement joins TRBV20-1 to TRBJ2-1; 7 nucleotides line up with TRBD2. Germline CDR1 DFQATT, CDR2 SNEGSKA (reference sequence). The CDR3 consists of 15 residues. Germline trimming cut 5 bases from V and 7 bases from J; bases unmatched to any gene: 14. The CDR3 spells CSAPDGGSVSNEQFF. DNA for the CDR3: TGCAGTGCTCCAGATGGCGGGAGTGTAAGTAATGAGCAGTTCTTC.

This chain connects TRBV10-3 to TRBJ2-6; D is possibly TRBD1 (6 bases). The germline V and J ends were trimmed by 10 bases and 2 bases, with 12 bases remaining between them. The length of the CDR3 is 14 residues. Looked up from germline, CDR1 is ENHRY and CDR2 is SYGVKD. CDR3 DNA sequence: TGTGCCACGCGTAAGGGGGCTGGGGCCAACGTCCTGACTTTC. Residues: CATRKGAGANVLTF.